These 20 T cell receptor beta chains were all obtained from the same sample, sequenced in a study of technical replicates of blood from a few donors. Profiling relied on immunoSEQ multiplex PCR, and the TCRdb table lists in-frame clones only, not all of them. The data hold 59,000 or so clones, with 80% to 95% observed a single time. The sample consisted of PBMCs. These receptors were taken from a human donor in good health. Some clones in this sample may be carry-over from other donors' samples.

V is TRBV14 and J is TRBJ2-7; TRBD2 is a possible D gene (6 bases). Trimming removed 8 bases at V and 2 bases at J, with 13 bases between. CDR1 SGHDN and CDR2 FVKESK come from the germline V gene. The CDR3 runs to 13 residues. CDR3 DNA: TGTGCCAGCCCCCTTAGCGGCCCCTACGAGCAGTACTTC. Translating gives CASPLSGPYEQYF.

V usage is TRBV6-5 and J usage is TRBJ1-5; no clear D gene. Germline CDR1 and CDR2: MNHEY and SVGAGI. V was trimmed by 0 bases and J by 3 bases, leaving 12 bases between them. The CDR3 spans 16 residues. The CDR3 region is CASSYSGPRDNQPQHF. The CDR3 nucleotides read TGTGCCAGCAGTTACTCGGGCCCGAGGGACAATCAGCCCCAGCATTTT.

The CDR3 loop reads CASSYWGTSGFQDTDTQYF. In nucleotides, the CDR3 is TGTGCCAGCAGTTATTGGGGGACTAGCGGCTTCCAAGACACAGATACGCAGTATTTT. The genes are TRBV28 and TRBJ2-3; 11 nucleotides agree with TRBD2. Germline CDR1 MDHEN, CDR2 SYDVKM. Germline trimming cut 4 bases from V and 2 bases from J; bases unmatched to any gene: 14. This CDR3 spans 19 amino acids.

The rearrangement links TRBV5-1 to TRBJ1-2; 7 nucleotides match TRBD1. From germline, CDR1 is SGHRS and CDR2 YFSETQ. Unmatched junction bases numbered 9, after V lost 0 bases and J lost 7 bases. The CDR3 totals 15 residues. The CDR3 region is CASSLAGQGVIGYTF. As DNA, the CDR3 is TGCGCCAGCAGCTTGGCGGGGCAGGGGGTCATTGGCTACACCTTC.

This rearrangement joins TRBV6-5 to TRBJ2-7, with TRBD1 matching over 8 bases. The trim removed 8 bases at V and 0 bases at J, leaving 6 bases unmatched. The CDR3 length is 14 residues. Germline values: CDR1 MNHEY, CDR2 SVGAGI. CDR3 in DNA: TGTGCCAGCCCTGGGGACAGGAGCTCCTACGAGCAGTACTTC. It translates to CASPGDRSSYEQYF.

CDR3 DNA sequence: TGTGCCAGCTCACCTGGGCTGGACACCGGGGAGCTGTTTTTT. It specifies CASSPGLDTGELFF. The rearrangement joins TRBV18 to TRBJ2-2; no clear D gene. The CDR3 contains 14 residues. Trimming pared 3 bases from V and 3 bases from J, leaving 8 bases between. Germline CDR1 is KGHSH and CDR2 is LQKENI. The full variable domain, completed using reference TRBV18 and TRBJ2-2, is NAGVMQNPRHLVRRRGQEARLRCSPMKGHSHVYWYRQLPEEGLKFMVYLQKENIIDESGMPKERFSAEFPKEGPSILRIQQVVRGDSAAYFCASSPGLDTGELFFGEGSRLTVL.

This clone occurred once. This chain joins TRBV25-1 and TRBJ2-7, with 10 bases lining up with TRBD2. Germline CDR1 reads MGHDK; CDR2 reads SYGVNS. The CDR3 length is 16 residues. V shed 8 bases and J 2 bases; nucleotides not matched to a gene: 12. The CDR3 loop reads CASAGTSERAPYEQYF. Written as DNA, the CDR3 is TGTGCCAGCGCCGGGACTAGCGAGAGAGCCCCCTACGAGCAGTACTTC.

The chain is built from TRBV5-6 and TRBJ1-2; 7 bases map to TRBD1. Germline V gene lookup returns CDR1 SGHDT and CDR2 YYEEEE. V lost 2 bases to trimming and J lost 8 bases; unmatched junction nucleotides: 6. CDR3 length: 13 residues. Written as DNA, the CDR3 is TGTGCCAGCAGCTTTAAGGGGGCGCAGGGCTACACCTTC. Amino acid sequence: CASSFKGAQGYTF.

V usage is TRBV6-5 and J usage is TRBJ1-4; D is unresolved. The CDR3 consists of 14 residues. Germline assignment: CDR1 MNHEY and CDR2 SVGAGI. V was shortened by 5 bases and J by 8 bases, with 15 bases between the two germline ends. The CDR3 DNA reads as TGTGCCAGCAGTGCGTCCGGGGTTCAAGAAAAACTGTTTTTT. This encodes CASSASGVQEKLFF.

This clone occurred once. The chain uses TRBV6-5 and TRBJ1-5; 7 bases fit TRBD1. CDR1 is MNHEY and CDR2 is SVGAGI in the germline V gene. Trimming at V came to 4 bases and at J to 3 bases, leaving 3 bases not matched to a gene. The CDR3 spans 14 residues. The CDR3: CASSSGQLNQPQHF. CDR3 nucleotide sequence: TGTGCCAGCAGTTCGGGACAGCTCAATCAGCCCCAGCATTTT.

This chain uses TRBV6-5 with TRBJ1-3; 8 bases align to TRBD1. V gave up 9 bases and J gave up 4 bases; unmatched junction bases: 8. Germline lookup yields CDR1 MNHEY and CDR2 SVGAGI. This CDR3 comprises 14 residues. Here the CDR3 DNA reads TGTGCCAGTAGACTGAGGGACAGGGGAAACACCATATATTTT. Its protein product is CASRLRDRGNTIYF.

The CDR3 sequence: CASSVDKERKRCYEQYF. Written as DNA, the CDR3 is TGTGCCAGCAGCGTAGATAAAGAGCGGAAGAGATGTTACGAGCAGTACTTC. The chain joins TRBV9 to TRBJ2-7; tentative D call: TRBD2 (5 bases). Trimming stripped 0 bases from V and 4 bases from J, with 20 bases between. Per germline, CDR1 SGDLS and CDR2 YYNGEE. The CDR3 sequence is 17 residues long.

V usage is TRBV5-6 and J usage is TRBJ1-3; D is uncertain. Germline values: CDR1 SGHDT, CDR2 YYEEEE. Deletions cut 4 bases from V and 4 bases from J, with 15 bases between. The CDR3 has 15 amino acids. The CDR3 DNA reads TGTGCCAGCAGCCCCGTAGGGAGTACAGGAAACACCATATATTTT. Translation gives CASSPVGSTGNTIYF.

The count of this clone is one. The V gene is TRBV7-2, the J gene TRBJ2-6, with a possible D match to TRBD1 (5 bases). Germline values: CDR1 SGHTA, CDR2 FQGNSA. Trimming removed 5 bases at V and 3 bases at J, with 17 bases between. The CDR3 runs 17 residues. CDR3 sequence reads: CASSPGQGIIGANVLTF. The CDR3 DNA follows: TGTGCCAGCAGCCCGGGCCAGGGAATCATTGGGGCCAACGTCCTGACTTTC.

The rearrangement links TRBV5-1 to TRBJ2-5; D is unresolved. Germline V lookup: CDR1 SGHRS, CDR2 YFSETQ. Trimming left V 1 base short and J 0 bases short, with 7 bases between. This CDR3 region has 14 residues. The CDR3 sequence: CASSLSANQETQYF. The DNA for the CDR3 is TGCGCCAGCAGCTTGAGTGCTAACCAAGAGACCCAGTACTTC.

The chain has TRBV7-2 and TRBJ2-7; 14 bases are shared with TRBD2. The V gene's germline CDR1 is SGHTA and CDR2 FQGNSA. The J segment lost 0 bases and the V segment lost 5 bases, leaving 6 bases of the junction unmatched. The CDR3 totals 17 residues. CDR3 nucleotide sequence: TGTGCCAGCAGCCGCGGACTAGCGGGAGGAATCTCCTACGAGCAGTACTTC. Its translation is CASSRGLAGGISYEQYF.

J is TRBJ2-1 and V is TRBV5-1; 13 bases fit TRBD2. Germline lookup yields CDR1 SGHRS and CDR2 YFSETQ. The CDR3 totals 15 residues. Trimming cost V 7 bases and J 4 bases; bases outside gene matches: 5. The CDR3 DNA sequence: TGCGCCAGCGTAGGGACTAGCGGGGATTACAATGAGCAGTTCTTC. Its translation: CASVGTSGDYNEQFF.

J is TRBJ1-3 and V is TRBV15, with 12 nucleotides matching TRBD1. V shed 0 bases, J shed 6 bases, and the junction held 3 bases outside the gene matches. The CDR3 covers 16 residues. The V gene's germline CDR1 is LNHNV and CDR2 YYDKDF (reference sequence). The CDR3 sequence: CATSRDGTGGENTIYF. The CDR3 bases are TGTGCCACCAGCAGAGATGGGACAGGGGGCGAAAACACCATATATTTT. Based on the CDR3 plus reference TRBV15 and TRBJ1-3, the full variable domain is DAMVIQNPRYQVTQFGKPVTLSCSQTLNHNVMYWYQQKSSQAPKLLFHYYDKDFNNEADTPDNFQSRRPNTSFCFLDIRSPGLGDTAMYLCATSRDGTGGENTIYFGEGSWLTVV.

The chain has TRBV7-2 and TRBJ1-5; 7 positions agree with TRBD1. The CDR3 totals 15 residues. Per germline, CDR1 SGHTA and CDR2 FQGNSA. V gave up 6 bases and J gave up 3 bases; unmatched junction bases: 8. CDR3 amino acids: CASSPGGWVNQPQHF. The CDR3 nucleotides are TGTGCCAGCAGTCCAGGGGGTTGGGTCAATCAGCCCCAGCATTTT.

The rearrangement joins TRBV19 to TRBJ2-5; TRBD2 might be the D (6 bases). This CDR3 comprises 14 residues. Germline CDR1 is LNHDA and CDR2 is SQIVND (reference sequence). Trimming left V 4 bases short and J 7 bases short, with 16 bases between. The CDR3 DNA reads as TGTGCCAGTAGTACCCGGGAGCAAAGATGGACCCAGTACTTC. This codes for CASSTREQRWTQYF.